Each of the 21 T cell receptor beta chains below was sequenced from the same sample in a study of cytomegalovirus exposure and HLA in healthy donors. The PCR made use of 60 Vbeta and 13 Jbeta primers. Data came from immunoSEQ multiplex PCR; TCRdb stores just in-frame clones and leaves some out. The sample holds some 95,000 clones, 65% to 80% seen once. The sequenced sample consisted of PBMCs. The source of these receptors is a woman under 30 in good health and CMV-seropositive.

The V and J genes are TRBV4-3 and TRBJ2-4; 10 nucleotides align to TRBD2. Trimming at V came to 4 bases and at J to 5 bases, leaving 5 bases not matched to a gene. Per germline, CDR1 LGHNA and CDR2 YSLEER. The CDR3 has 15 amino acids. For the CDR3, the DNA is TGCGCCAGCAGCCTAAGGACTAGCGGTGAAAACATTCAGTACTTC. It encodes CASSLRTSGENIQYF.

This chain joins TRBV4-3 and TRBJ1-1; D is unclear. Germline V gene data show CDR1 as LGHNA and CDR2 as YSLEER. This CDR3 has 15 amino acids. The V end lost 0 bases, the J end lost 3 bases, and 11 bases lay between the germline ends. The CDR3 loop reads CASSQDPGYDTEAFF. CDR3 coding DNA: TGCGCCAGCAGCCAAGATCCCGGGTATGACACTGAAGCTTTCTTT.

V usage is TRBV4-2 and J usage is TRBJ2-4, with 8 bases fitting TRBD2. Looked up from germline, CDR1 is LGHNA and CDR2 is YNFKEQ. With 4 bases clipped from V and 1 base from J, the junction kept 12 bases outside the gene matches. The CDR3 loop spans 18 amino acids. The CDR3 DNA is TGTGCCAGCAGCCCCCAGGCCCACGGGGGGGCGGCCAAAAACATTCAGTACTTC. Protein sequence: CASSPQAHGGAAKNIQYF.

This chain uses TRBV28 with TRBJ2-7; 11 nucleotides match TRBD1. The CDR3 has 15 residues. Germline values: CDR1 MDHEN, CDR2 SYDVKM. V was clipped by 3 bases and J by 6 bases; unmatched bases: 7. In nucleotides, the CDR3 is TGTGCCAGCAGTTTTCGGTGGACAGGGGGCGCCGAGCAGTACTTC. Amino acids: CASSFRWTGGAEQYF.

This chain connects TRBV5-1 to TRBJ1-1, with 8 nucleotides matching TRBD1. CDR1 is SGHRS and CDR2 is YFSETQ in the germline V gene. This CDR3 comprises 14 residues. V trimming: 3 bases; J trimming: 3 bases; junction bases outside the gene matches: 4. The CDR3 region has the DNA TGCGCCAGCAGCTCGGACAGGGCCTACACTGAAGCTTTCTTT. As protein: CASSSDRAYTEAFF.

The V and J genes are TRBV19 and TRBJ1-4, with TRBD1 as a possible D gene (6 bases). Germline assignment: CDR1 LNHDA and CDR2 SQIVND (reference sequence). The CDR3 runs to 15 residues. V lost 3 bases, J lost 7 bases, and 15 bases lay in between. As DNA, the CDR3 is TGTGCCAGTAGTATGAGGACAGCCAAAGGTGAAAAACTGTTTTTT. As protein: CASSMRTAKGEKLFF.

The chain carries TRBV9 and TRBJ2-7, with 7 bases identical to TRBD1. The germline gives CDR1 SGDLS, CDR2 YYNGEE. Germline trimming cut 0 bases from V and 2 bases from J; bases unmatched to any gene: 8. The CDR3 is made up of 16 amino acids. The CDR3 bases are TGTGCCAGCAGCGTAGGACCGACAGGGAATACCTACGAGCAGTACTTC. Amino acids: CASSVGPTGNTYEQYF.

The chain couples TRBV28 to TRBJ2-5; TRBD2 aligns across 13 bases. Per the germline V gene, CDR1 is MDHEN and CDR2 is SYDVKM. The V segment lost 5 bases and the J segment 5 bases; nucleotides outside the gene matches: 11. This CDR3 comprises 17 residues. This CDR3 is CASSTATSGRARETQYF. CDR3 coding DNA: TGTGCCAGCAGTACGGCAACTAGCGGGAGGGCCCGGGAGACCCAGTACTTC.

V and J are TRBV7-9 and TRBJ1-1; D unclear. Germline V CDR1 and CDR2: SEHNR, FQNEAQ (reference sequence). The V end lost 6 bases, the J end lost 2 bases, and 4 bases lay between the germline ends. This CDR3 comprises 11 residues. The CDR3 DNA is TGTGCCAGCAGTAATAACACTGAAGCTTTCTTT. Protein: CASSNNTEAFF.

This chain joins TRBV27 and TRBJ2-2, with 8 bases lining up with TRBD1. In germline, CDR1 is MNHEY, CDR2 SMNVEV (reference sequence). The CDR3 sequence is 16 residues long. The junction had 5 bases not matched to a gene; V was cut back by 4 bases and J by 1 base. Here the CDR3 reads CASSSPGQGNTGELFF. CDR3 DNA sequence: TGTGCCAGCAGTTCCCCAGGACAGGGGAACACCGGGGAGCTGTTTTTT.

The chain is built from TRBV6-5 and TRBJ2-3; TRBD2 matches 7 bases. Germline CDR1 MNHEY, CDR2 SVGAGI. The V segment lost 4 bases and the J segment 4 bases; nucleotides outside the gene matches: 11. The length of the CDR3 is 16 residues. The CDR3 region is CASSSGAGVMPDTQYF. The CDR3 DNA reads TGTGCCAGCAGTTCCGGCGCGGGAGTTATGCCAGATACGCAGTATTTT.

This chain connects TRBV5-1 to TRBJ2-5; perhaps TRBD2 as D (5 bases). The CDR3 spans 14 residues. Germline CDR1 and CDR2: SGHRS and YFSETQ. Trimming took 9 bases from V and 4 from J, leaving 19 bases between them. CDR3 loop: CATKRTPAGETQYF. The CDR3 bases are TGCGCCACCAAACGGACCCCGGCGGGAGAGACCCAGTACTTC.

This clone was counted only a few times. The V call is TRBV18, the J call TRBJ1-2, with D perhaps matching TRBD1 (5 bases). Deletions cut 2 bases from V and 5 bases from J, with 15 bases between. Per the germline V gene, CDR1 is KGHSH and CDR2 is LQKENI. The CDR3 runs to 15 residues. The CDR3 region is CASSPGRDSIYGYTF. Written as DNA, the CDR3 is TGTGCCAGCTCACCAGGGCGGGACTCAATTTATGGCTACACCTTC.

The genes are TRBV2 and TRBJ1-2, with D tentatively TRBD1 (6 bases). CDR1 and CDR2 from the germline V gene are SNHLY and FYNNEI. This CDR3 contains 14 residues. V dropped 4 bases and J dropped 6 bases, with 15 bases sitting between them. The CDR3 loop reads CASSAQGTGDGYTF. As DNA, the CDR3 is TGTGCCAGCAGTGCCCAGGGGACCGGCGATGGCTACACCTTC.

The chain recombines TRBV28 with TRBJ2-1, with 8 bases aligning to TRBD2. The germline V gene has CDR1 MDHEN and CDR2 SYDVKM. Unmatched junction bases numbered 11, after V lost 5 bases and J lost 8 bases. The CDR3 extends over 15 amino acids. The CDR3 DNA follows: TGTGCCAGCAGTCTCCAAGTCGGGAGGGAGTATGAGCAGTTCTTC. Its protein is CASSLQVGREYEQFF.

There are a few counts of this clone. The chain uses TRBV4-2 and TRBJ2-7; D is perhaps TRBD1 (6 bases). Germline V gene lookup returns CDR1 LGHNA and CDR2 YNFKEQ. The CDR3 length is 14 residues. V was pared by 2 bases and J by 0 bases, with 8 bases between. The CDR3 region has the DNA TGTGCCAGCAGCCAAACGACAGGCTCCTACGAGCAGTACTTC. Protein: CASSQTTGSYEQYF.

This chain joins TRBV5-6 and TRBJ2-3; D is possibly TRBD2 (6 bases). There are 14 residues in the CDR3. The germline gives CDR1 SGHDT, CDR2 YYEEEE. V dropped 3 bases and J dropped 0 bases, with 8 bases sitting between them. CDR3 in amino acids: CASSSEGSTDTQYF. Written as DNA, the CDR3 is TGTGCCAGCAGCTCGGAGGGGAGCACAGATACGCAGTATTTT.

The chain recombines TRBV7-9 with TRBJ2-3, with 7 nucleotides matching TRBD2. Germline V gene lookup returns CDR1 SEHNR and CDR2 FQNEAQ (reference sequence). The CDR3 loop spans 14 amino acids. J gave up 2 bases and V 4 bases, and 3 bases lay outside the gene matches. CDR3 sequence: CASSWRGITDTQYF. DNA for the CDR3: TGTGCCAGCAGCTGGCGGGGGATCACAGATACGCAGTATTTT.

CDR3 in DNA: TGCGCCAGCAAGACTGGACTAGCGGGGGGCCCCCTCCAAGAGACCCAGTACTTC. The encoded protein is CASKTGLAGGPLQETQYF. The chain links TRBV5-1 to TRBJ2-5; 14 positions agree with TRBD2. This CDR3 spans 18 amino acids. J gave up 1 base and V 6 bases, and 11 bases lay outside the gene matches. Germline assignment: CDR1 SGHRS and CDR2 YFSETQ.

There are a few counts of this clone. The rearrangement uses TRBV9 and TRBJ2-7, with TRBD1 matching 9 bases. Unmatched junction bases numbered 5, after V lost 4 bases and J lost 6 bases. This CDR3 is 13 amino acids long. From germline, CDR1 is SGDLS and CDR2 YYNGEE. CDR3 sequence (DNA): TGTGCCAGCAGCCGGGACAGGGCGGGCGAGCAGTACTTC. It codes for CASSRDRAGEQYF.

V is TRBV6-1 and J is TRBJ2-4; tentatively, D is TRBD1 (5 bases). V was shortened by 4 bases and J by 6 bases, with 13 bases between the two germline ends. Germline V lookup: CDR1 MNHNS, CDR2 SASEGT. This CDR3 spans 14 amino acids. CDR3 sequence (DNA): TGTGCCAGCAGTGGAAGTGGGGCGATAAACATTCAGTACTTC. As protein: CASSGSGAINIQYF.